The 24 T cell receptor beta chains below were found in one sample sequenced in a study of blood T cells in healthy people across ages. A second roughly 6 to 12 cycle PCR used barcoded and J-beta primers. TCRdb independently ran MiXCR on the 5' RACE reads; one entry per CDR3 protein. Of 1,500,000 or so distinct CDR3 sequences in the sample, around 55% were seen once. Sequenced input: blood. All receptors come from a man between 18 and 35 years old in good health.

This clonotype was counted a few times. The J gene is TRBJ2-5, the V gene TRBV29-1; 9 bases match TRBD1. Germline CDR1 is SQVTM and CDR2 is ANQGSEA. V lost 3 bases, J lost 0 bases, and 5 bases stayed unmatched. This CDR3 has 15 residues. The CDR3, as DNA: TGCAGCGTTGACCCGGACAGGGGTTACCAAGAGACCCAGTACTTC. Translating gives CSVDPDRGYQETQYF.

This clonotype was observed many times. The chain employs TRBV12-3 or TRBV12-4 and TRBJ2-4, with D perhaps matching TRBD1 (5 bases). The end of the DNA is better explained by TRBJ2-7, so the J call may be wrong. The CDR3 has 13 residues. CDR3 bases: TGTGCCAGCAGCCCCATCGACAGCTACGAGCAGTACTTC. Translation: CASSPIDSYEQYF.

This clonotype was counted between two and nine times. This chain uses TRBV15 with TRBJ2-1; 11 nucleotides match TRBD1. J gave up 7 bases and V 3 bases, and 8 bases lay outside the gene matches. Germline assignment: CDR1 LNHNV and CDR2 YYDKDF (reference sequence). The CDR3 is 16 amino acids. The CDR3 DNA reads as TGTGCCACCAGCAGCCGACCGGGACAGGGGGTTAATGAGCAGTTCTTC. Its translation is CATSSRPGQGVNEQFF.

This clonotype was observed a single time. The V gene is TRBV4-1, the J gene TRBJ2-5; no clear D gene. The end of the DNA aligns better with TRBJ2-7, so the J call may be wrong. The CDR3 covers 15 residues. Per the germline V gene, CDR1 is MGHRA and CDR2 is YSYEKL. CDR3 sequence reads: CASSQGVRTTYEQYF. The CDR3 DNA is TGCGCCAGCAGCCAAGGAGTAAGGACGACCTACGAGCAGTACTTC.

The gene calls are TRBV12-3 or TRBV12-4 and TRBJ1-4, with 8 bases matching TRBD1. After removal of 7 bases from V and 12 bases from J, the junction contained 13 bases not matched to a gene. The length of the CDR3 is 14 residues. The CDR3 loop reads CASIQGQGLGELFF. CDR3 coding DNA: TGTGCCAGCATACAAGGACAGGGCTTGGGGGAACTGTTTTTT.

This clonotype was detected a few times. This chain links TRBV29-1 with TRBJ2-5; D is possibly TRBD1 (5 bases). The DNA matches TRBJ2-7 better at its end, which makes the J call doubtful. The CDR3 spans 17 residues. Germline CDR1 reads SQVTM; CDR2 reads ANQGSEA. CDR3 DNA: TGCAGCGTTGAAAATGGGGATGGACGATCAGGGTCTCCCGAGCAGTACTTC. Protein: CSVENGDGRSGSPEQYF.

This clonotype was found a few times. CDR3 bases: TGCGCCAGCAGCCCTGACGTATCGTACAATGAGCAGTTCTTC. Protein: CASSPDVSYNEQFF. The chain combines TRBV5-1 with TRBJ2-1, with D unclear. The V gene's germline CDR1 is SGHRS and CDR2 YFSETQ. The CDR3 covers 14 residues. Trimming pared 4 bases from V and 4 bases from J, leaving 12 bases between.

This chain joins TRBV5-6 and TRBJ1-1; no firm D call. CDR1 and CDR2 from the germline V gene are SGHDT and YYEEEE. Trimming stripped 1 base from V and 1 base from J, with 14 bases between. The CDR3 covers 16 residues. The CDR3 coding sequence is TGTGCCAGCAGCTTGTTGGGATTCGAAGCGAACACTGAAGCTTTCTTT. Its translation is CASSLLGFEANTEAFF.

The rearrangement links TRBV15 to TRBJ2-3; TRBD2 aligns across 13 bases. The V and J ends lost 3 bases and 0 bases, in that order; junction bases with no gene match: 3. The CDR3 covers 17 residues. The germline V gene encodes CDR1 LNHNV and CDR2 YYDKDF (reference sequence). Here the CDR3 DNA reads TGTGCCACCAGCAGTCCGGGACTAGCGGGGAGCACAGATACGCAGTATTTT. Its protein product is CATSSPGLAGSTDTQYF.

In this sample, this clonotype turned up a few times. The chain is built from TRBV10-3 and TRBJ2-5; D possibly uses TRBD1 or TRBD2 (5 bases each). This CDR3 spans 14 amino acids. V gave up 5 bases and J gave up 2 bases, with 12 bases separating them. Germline values: CDR1 ENHRY, CDR2 SYGVKD. In DNA, the CDR3 is TGTGCCATCAGTATGGCTTGGGGGCAAGAGACCCAGTACTTC. This gives the protein CAISMAWGQETQYF.

This clonotype was found a few times. This chain connects TRBV7-9 to TRBJ2-7; a weak D match, TRBD2 (5 bases). This CDR3 spans 12 amino acids. The germline CDR1 and CDR2 sequences are SEHNR and FQNEAQ (reference sequence). V lost 1 base to trimming and J lost 12 bases, with 13 bases between them. CDR3 bases: TGTGCCAGCAGCTTAGTGGGAGAGAATCGGTACTTC. This sequence encodes CASSLVGENRYF.

This clonotype was seen only a few times. The gene calls are TRBV7-2 and TRBJ2-5; 10 bases map to TRBD1. CDR1 SGHTA and CDR2 FQGNSA come from the germline V gene. This CDR3 contains 18 residues. Trimming at V came to 1 base and at J to 7 bases, leaving 15 bases not matched to a gene. Here the CDR3 reads CASSLGAFGTGVDGTQYF. CDR3 DNA: TGTGCCAGCAGCTTAGGAGCATTTGGGACAGGGGTAGATGGGACCCAGTACTTC. The complete variable domain, with remaining parts taken from reference TRBV7-2 and TRBJ2-5, reads GAGVSQSPSNKVTEKGKDVELRCDPISGHTALYWYRQSLGQGLEFLIYFQGNSAPDKSGLPSDRFSAERTGGSVSTLTIQRTQQEDSAVYLCASSLGAFGTGVDGTQYFGPGTRLLVL.

Concerning this clonotype: A single base separates this from a much larger clone, so it may be a read error. The V and J genes are TRBV14 and TRBJ2-3, with 14 bases that match TRBD2. The germline CDR1 and CDR2 sequences are SGHDN and FVKESK. There are 19 residues in the CDR3. The CDR3 region is CASNQRTSGGTRAGDTQYF. The CDR3 DNA reads TGTGCCAGCAACCAACGGACTAGCGGGGGGACCCGGGCCGGAGATACGCAGTATTTT. Supplemented by reference TRBV14 and TRBJ2-3, the full variable domain reads EAGVTQFPSHSVIEKGQTVTLRCDPISGHDNLYWYRRVMGKEIKFLLHFVKESKQDESGMPNNRFLAERTGGTYSTLKVQPAELEDSGVYFCASNQRTSGGTRAGDTQYFGPGTRLTVL.

The CDR3 loop reads CASSTSGGQPYEQYF. CDR3 DNA sequence: TGTGCCAGCAGTACCTCAGGGGGTCAACCCTACGAGCAGTACTTC. This chain uses TRBV27 with TRBJ2-7; 7 nucleotides line up with TRBD1. This CDR3 contains 15 residues. The J segment lost 2 bases and the V segment lost 5 bases, leaving 9 bases of the junction unmatched. Germline V gene sequence: CDR1 MNHEY, CDR2 SMNVEV (reference sequence).

The chain carries TRBV3-1 and TRBJ2-7; no clear D. In germline, CDR1 is LGHDT, CDR2 YNNKEL (reference sequence). The V and J ends lost 1 base and 2 bases respectively, with 9 bases between them. This CDR3 comprises 14 residues. The CDR3 sequence: CASSQVGYPYEQYF. The CDR3 bases are TGTGCCAGCAGCCAAGTGGGGTATCCCTACGAGCAGTACTTC.

This chain joins TRBV5-1 and TRBJ1-2; 7 positions match TRBD1. Germline CDR1 reads SGHRS; CDR2 reads YFSETQ. This CDR3 spans 15 amino acids. J lost 2 bases, V lost 7 bases, and 11 bases had no gene match. The CDR3 DNA reads as TGCGCCAGCCGACCCCCCGGGGGACAGAACTATGGCTACACCTTC. It codes for CASRPPGGQNYGYTF.

V gene TRBV7-9 combines with J gene TRBJ2-2; D may be TRBD2 (6 bases). This CDR3 has 16 amino acids. V was shortened by 6 bases and J by 6 bases, with 20 bases between the two germline ends. Germline V gene data show CDR1 as SEHNR and CDR2 as FQNEAQ (reference sequence). CDR3 amino acids: CASREGVGGVAGELFF. The CDR3 DNA reads as TGTGCCAGCAGGGAAGGAGTCGGGGGAGTCGCCGGGGAGCTGTTTTTT.

This clonotype was counted a single time. The genes are TRBV2 and TRBJ2-1, with D tentatively TRBD1 or TRBD2 (5 bases each). The end of the DNA aligns better with TRBJ2-7, so the J call may be wrong. CDR3 length equals 15 residues. Germline assignment: CDR1 SNHLY and CDR2 FYNNEI. The CDR3 DNA follows: TGTGCCAGAAAAAGAGGGGAGAGCTCCTACAATGAGCAGTACTTC. Protein sequence: CARKRGESSYNEQYF.

The chain recombines TRBV20-1 with TRBJ2-6; 9 nucleotides line up with TRBD1. Germline assignment: CDR1 DFQATT and CDR2 SNEGSKA (reference sequence). With V trimmed by 2 bases and J by 1 base, 6 bases remained unmatched. CDR3 length: 17 residues. The CDR3 protein is CSARIDRGASGANVLTF. The CDR3 coding sequence is TGCAGTGCTAGAATCGACAGGGGGGCATCTGGGGCCAACGTCCTGACTTTC.

V usage is TRBV6-1 and J usage is TRBJ2-5; the D gene is possibly TRBD1 (6 bases). The V end lost 5 bases, the J end lost 2 bases, and 15 bases lay between the germline ends. CDR1 MNHNS and CDR2 SASEGT come from the germline V gene. This CDR3 spans 15 amino acids. DNA for the CDR3: TGTGCCAGCAGTACTCAGGGGAGAGGGCAAGAGACCCAGTACTTC. Translated: CASSTQGRGQETQYF.

This clonotype was counted ten times or more. This chain joins TRBV12-3 or TRBV12-4 and TRBJ2-3; TRBD1 aligns across 7 bases. V dropped 0 bases and J dropped 2; count of bases not matched to a gene: 2. The CDR3 is 15 amino acids. Here the CDR3 reads CASSLAGGYTDTQYF. The CDR3 DNA follows: TGTGCCAGCAGTTTAGCAGGGGGCTACACAGATACGCAGTATTTT.

The genes are TRBV7-2 and TRBJ2-7; 7 nucleotides align to TRBD1. The J call could be wrong; TRBJ2-5 is a better fit for the DNA end. Germline V gives CDR1 SGHTA, CDR2 FQGNSA. The CDR3 runs 13 residues. CDR3 nucleotide sequence: TGTGCCAGCAGCCAAAGACAGGGTCAGACCCAGTACTTC. Protein: CASSQRQGQTQYF.

V and J are TRBV2 and TRBJ2-1; D may be TRBD1 (6 bases). Trimming left V 3 bases short and J 2 bases short, with 8 bases between. The V gene's germline CDR1 is SNHLY and CDR2 FYNNEI. There are 14 residues in the CDR3. CDR3 protein: CASSDTGTYNEQFF. The CDR3 nucleotides read TGTGCCAGCAGTGATACAGGGACCTACAATGAGCAGTTCTTC.

This chain links TRBV7-8 with TRBJ2-7; D is uncertain. CDR1 is SGHVS, CDR2 FQNEAQ, per germline. V lost 0 bases, J lost 2 bases, and 11 bases lay in between. The CDR3 runs to 15 residues. The CDR3 loop is CASSLALRTAYEQYF. CDR3 in DNA: TGTGCCAGCAGCTTAGCGTTACGAACCGCCTACGAGCAGTACTTC.